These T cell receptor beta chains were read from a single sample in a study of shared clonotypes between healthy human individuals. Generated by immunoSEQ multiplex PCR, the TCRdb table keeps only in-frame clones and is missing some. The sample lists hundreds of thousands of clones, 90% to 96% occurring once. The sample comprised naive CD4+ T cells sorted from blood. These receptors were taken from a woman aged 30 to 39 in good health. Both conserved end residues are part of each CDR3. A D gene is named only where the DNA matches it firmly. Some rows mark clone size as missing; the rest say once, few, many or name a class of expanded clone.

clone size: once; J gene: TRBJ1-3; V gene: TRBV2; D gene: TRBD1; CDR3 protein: CASSKGQPSSGNTIYF; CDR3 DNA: TGTGCCAGCAGTAAGGGACAGCCAAGCTCTGGAAACACCATATATTTT
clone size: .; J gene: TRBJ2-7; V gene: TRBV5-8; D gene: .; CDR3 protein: CASSLLVQGPGEQYF; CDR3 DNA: TGTGCCAGCAGCTTACTAGTTCAGGGTCCGGGCGAGCAGTACTTC
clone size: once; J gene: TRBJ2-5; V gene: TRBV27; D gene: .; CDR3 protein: CASSLLRGSAAETQYF; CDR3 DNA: TGTGCCAGCAGTTTGCTCAGGGGCTCAGCGGCAGAGACCCAGTACTTC
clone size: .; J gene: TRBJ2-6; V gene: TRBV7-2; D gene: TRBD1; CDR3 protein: CASSPQGPGANVLTF; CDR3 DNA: TGTGCCAGCAGCCCACAGGGGCCTGGGGCCAACGTCCTGACTTTC
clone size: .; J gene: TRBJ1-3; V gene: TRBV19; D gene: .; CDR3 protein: CASSPLRQSSGNTIYF; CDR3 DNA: TGTGCCAGTAGTCCGCTTCGACAGAGCTCTGGAAACACCATATATTTT
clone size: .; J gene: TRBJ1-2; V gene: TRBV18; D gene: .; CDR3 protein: CASSADRNYGYTF; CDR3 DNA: TGTGCCAGCTCAGCGGACAGAAACTATGGCTACACCTTC
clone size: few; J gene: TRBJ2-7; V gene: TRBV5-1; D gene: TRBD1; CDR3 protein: CASSSGQGFYEQYF; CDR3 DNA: TGCGCCAGCAGCTCGGGACAGGGATTCTACGAGCAGTACTTC
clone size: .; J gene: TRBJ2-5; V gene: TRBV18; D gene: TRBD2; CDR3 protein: CASSLSGRYEFETQYF; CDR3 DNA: TGTGCCAGCTCACTGAGCGGGAGATATGAGTTTGAGACCCAGTACTTC
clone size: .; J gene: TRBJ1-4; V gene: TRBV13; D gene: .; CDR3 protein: CASSSSDRKLTNEKLFF; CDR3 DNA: TGTGCCAGCAGCTCAAGTGACAGGAAGTTAACTAATGAAAAACTGTTTTTT
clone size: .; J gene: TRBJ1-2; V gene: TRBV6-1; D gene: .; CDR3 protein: CASREKGISMGYTF; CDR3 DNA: TGTGCCAGCAGGGAGAAGGGGATCTCAATGGGCTACACCTTC
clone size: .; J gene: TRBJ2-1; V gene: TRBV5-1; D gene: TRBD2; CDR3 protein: CASASVLAGGPPNEQFF; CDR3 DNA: TGCGCCAGCGCCTCGGTGCTAGCGGGAGGGCCTCCCAATGAGCAGTTCTTC
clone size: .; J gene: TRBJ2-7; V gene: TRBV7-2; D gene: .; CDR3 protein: CASSLPPNMYEQYF; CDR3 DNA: TGTGCCAGCAGCTTACCCCCTAATATGTACGAGCAGTACTTC
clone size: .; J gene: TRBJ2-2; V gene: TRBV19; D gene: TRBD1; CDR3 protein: CASSHRDSLNTGELFF; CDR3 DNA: TGTGCCAGTAGTCACCGGGACAGCCTGAACACCGGGGAGCTGTTTTTT
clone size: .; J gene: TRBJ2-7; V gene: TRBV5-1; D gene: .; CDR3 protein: CASSASRWSYEQYF; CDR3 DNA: TGCGCCAGCAGCGCCTCCCGTTGGTCCTACGAGCAGTACTTC
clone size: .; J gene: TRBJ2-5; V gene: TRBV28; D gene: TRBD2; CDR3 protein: CASRPEGLGETQYF; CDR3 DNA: TGTGCCAGCAGGCCTGAAGGACTAGGGGAGACCCAGTACTTC
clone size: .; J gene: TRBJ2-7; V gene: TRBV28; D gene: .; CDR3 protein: CASSLNQEQYF; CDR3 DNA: TGTGCCAGCAGTTTAAATCAGGAGCAGTACTTC
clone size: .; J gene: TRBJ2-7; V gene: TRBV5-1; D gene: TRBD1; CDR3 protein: CASRQGSSYEQYF; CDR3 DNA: TGCGCCAGTCGACAGGGAAGCTCCTACGAGCAGTACTTC
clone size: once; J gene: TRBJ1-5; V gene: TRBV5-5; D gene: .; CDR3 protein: CASSSAGTGNQPQHF; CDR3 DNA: TGTGCCAGCAGCTCGGCGGGTACGGGCAATCAGCCCCAGCATTTT
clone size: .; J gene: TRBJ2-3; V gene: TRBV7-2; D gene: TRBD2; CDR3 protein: CASSLASSLAGEGGTDTQYF; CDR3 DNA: TGTGCCAGCAGCTTAGCGTCCAGCTTAGCGGGAGAGGGGGGGACAGATACGCAGTATTTT
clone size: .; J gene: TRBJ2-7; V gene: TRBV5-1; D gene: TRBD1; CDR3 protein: CASSLLAVTGAESYEQYF; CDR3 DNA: TGCGCCAGCAGCTTGCTTGCGGTTACAGGGGCCGAATCCTACGAGCAGTACTTC
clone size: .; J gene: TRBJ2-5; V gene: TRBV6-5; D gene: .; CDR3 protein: CASHRAGETQYF; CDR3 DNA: TGTGCCAGCCACAGGGCCGGAGAGACCCAGTACTTC
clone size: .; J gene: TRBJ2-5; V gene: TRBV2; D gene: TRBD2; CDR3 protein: CASSEVRGRGASAETQYF; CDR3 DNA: TGTGCCAGCAGTGAAGTTCGCGGGAGGGGGGCGTCGGCAGAGACCCAGTACTTC
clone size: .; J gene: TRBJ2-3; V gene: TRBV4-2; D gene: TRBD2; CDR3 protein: CASSTRTSGSALPTDTQYF; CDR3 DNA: TGTGCCAGCAGCACTCGGACTAGCGGGAGTGCCCTCCCCACAGATACGCAGTATTTT
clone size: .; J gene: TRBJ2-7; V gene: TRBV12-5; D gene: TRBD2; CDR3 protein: CASALVTSGSLSSYEQYF; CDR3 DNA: TGTGCTAGTGCCCTAGTTACTAGCGGGAGCCTTAGCTCCTACGAGCAGTACTTC
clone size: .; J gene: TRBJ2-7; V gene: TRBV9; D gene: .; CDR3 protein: CASSPPGPTYEQYF; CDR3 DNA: TGTGCCAGCAGCCCCCCCGGCCCGACCTACGAGCAGTACTTC
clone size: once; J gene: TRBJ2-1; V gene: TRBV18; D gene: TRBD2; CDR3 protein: CASSLRGLAGDNEQFF; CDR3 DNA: TGTGCCAGCTCACTTCGAGGACTAGCGGGGGACAATGAGCAGTTCTTC
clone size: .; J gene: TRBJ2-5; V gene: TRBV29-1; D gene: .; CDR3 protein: CSVERAYRETQYF; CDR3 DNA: TGCAGCGTTGAACGTGCCTATAGAGAGACCCAGTACTTC
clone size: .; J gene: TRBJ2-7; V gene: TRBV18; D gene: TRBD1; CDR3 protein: CASSHMDRVYEQYF; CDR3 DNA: TGTGCCAGCTCCCATATGGACAGGGTCTACGAGCAGTACTTC
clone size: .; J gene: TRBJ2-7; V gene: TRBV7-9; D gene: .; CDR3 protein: CASSLGGGGRYEQYF; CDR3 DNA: TGTGCCAGCAGCTTAGGTGGAGGGGGCAGGTACGAGCAGTACTTC
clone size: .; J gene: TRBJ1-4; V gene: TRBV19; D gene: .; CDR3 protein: CASSGQEKLFF; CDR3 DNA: TGTGCCAGTAGCGGACAGGAAAAACTGTTTTTT
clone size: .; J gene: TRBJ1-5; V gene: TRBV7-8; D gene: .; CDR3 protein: CASSLVDQPQHF; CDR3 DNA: TGTGCCAGCAGCTTAGTGGATCAGCCCCAGCATTTT
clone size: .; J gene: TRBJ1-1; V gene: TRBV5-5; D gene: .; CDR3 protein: CASSHATEAFF; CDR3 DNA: TGTGCCAGCAGCCACGCCACTGAAGCTTTCTTT
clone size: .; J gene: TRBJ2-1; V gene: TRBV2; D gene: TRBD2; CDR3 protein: CASSEGRLAGFVQFF; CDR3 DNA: TGTGCCAGCAGTGAAGGGAGACTAGCGGGTTTTGTGCAGTTCTTC
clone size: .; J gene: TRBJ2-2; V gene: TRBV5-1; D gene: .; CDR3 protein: CASTPGSNTGELFF; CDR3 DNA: TGCGCCAGCACCCCAGGGTCTAACACCGGGGAGCTGTTTTTT
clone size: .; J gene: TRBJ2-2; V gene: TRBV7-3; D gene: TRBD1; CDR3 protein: CASSSLLGWTGPNQNTGELFF; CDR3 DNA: TGTGCCAGCAGCTCACTCCTAGGGTGGACAGGGCCGAACCAAAACACCGGGGAGCTGTTTTTT
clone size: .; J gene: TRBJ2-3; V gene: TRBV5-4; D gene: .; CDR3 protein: CASSVDRNTQYF; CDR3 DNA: TGTGCCAGCAGCGTGGACAGAAATACGCAGTATTTT
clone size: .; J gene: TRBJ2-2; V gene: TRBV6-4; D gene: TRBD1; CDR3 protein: CASSVQGAATGELFF; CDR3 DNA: TGTGCCAGCAGTGTACAGGGGGCGGCCACCGGGGAGCTGTTTTTT
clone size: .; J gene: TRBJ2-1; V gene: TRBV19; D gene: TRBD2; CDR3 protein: CASSKGGRSSYNEQFF; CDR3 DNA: TGTGCCAGTAGTAAGGGAGGGAGAAGCTCCTACAATGAGCAGTTCTTC
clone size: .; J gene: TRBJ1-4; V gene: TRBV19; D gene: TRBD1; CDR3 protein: CASSTTSRDRTLATNEKLFF; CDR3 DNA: TGTGCCAGTAGTACGACATCCCGGGACAGGACCCTTGCAACTAATGAAAAACTGTTTTTT
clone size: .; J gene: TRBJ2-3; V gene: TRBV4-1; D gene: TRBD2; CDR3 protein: CASSEGLAGPDTQYF; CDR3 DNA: TGCGCCAGCAGCGAAGGACTAGCGGGACCAGATACGCAGTATTTT
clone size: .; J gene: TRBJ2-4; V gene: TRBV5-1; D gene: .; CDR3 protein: CASSLVGGAKAKNIQYF; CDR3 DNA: TGCGCCAGCAGCTTGGTAGGAGGGGCGAAAGCCAAAAACATTCAGTACTTC
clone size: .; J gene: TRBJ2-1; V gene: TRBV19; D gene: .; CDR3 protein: CASSIKERHEQFF; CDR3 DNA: TGTGCCAGTAGTATCAAGGAGCGGCATGAGCAGTTCTTC
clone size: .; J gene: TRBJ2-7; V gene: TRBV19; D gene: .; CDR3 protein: CASSIEQVGYYEQYF; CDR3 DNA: TGTGCCAGTAGTATCGAACAGGTCGGGTACTACGAGCAGTACTTC
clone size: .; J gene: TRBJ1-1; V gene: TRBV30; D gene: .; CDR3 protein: CAWSVAPTGGNTEAFF; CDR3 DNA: TGTGCCTGGAGTGTAGCCCCGACAGGTGGGAACACTGAAGCTTTCTTT
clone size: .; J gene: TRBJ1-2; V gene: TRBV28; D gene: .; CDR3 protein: CASSPYGTSGGYTF; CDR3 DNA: TGTGCCAGCAGTCCCTACGGGACTTCTGGGGGCTACACCTTC
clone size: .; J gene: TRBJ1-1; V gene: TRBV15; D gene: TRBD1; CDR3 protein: CATSRDRTGNKSFF; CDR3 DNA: TGTGCCACCAGCAGAGATAGGACAGGGAATAAATCTTTCTTT
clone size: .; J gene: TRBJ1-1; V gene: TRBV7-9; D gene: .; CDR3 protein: CASSLEGGSTEAFF; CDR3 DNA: TGTGCCAGCAGCTTAGAGGGGGGCAGCACTGAAGCTTTCTTT
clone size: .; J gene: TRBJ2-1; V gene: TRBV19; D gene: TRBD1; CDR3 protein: CASSIGQGSYNEQFF; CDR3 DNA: TGTGCCAGTAGCATTGGACAGGGCTCCTACAATGAGCAGTTCTTC
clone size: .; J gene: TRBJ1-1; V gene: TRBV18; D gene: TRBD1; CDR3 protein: CASSPSDRGLGDTEAFF; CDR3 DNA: TGTGCCAGCTCACCGTCGGACAGGGGGCTTGGGGACACTGAAGCTTTCTTT
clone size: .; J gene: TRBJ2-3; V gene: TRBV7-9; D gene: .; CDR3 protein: CASSRAVPGTDTQYF; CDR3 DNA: TGTGCCAGCAGCCGAGCGGTCCCAGGGACAGATACGCAGTATTTT
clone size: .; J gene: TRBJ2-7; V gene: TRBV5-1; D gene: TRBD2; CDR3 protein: CASSLVLAGSYEQYF; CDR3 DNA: TGCGCCAGCAGCTTGGTGCTAGCGGGGTCCTACGAGCAGTACTTC
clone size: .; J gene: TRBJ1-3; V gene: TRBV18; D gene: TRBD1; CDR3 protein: CASSPQDRVGNTIYF; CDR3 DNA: TGTGCCAGCTCACCGCAGGACAGGGTTGGAAACACCATATATTTT
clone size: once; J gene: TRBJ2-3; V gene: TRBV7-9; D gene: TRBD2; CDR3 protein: CASTPTWSGKTTDTQYF; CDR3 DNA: TGTGCCAGCACCCCAACGTGGAGCGGGAAGACGACAGATACGCAGTATTTT
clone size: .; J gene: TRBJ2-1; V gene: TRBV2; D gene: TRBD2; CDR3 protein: CASSLSGSSYNEQFF; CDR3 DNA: TGTGCCAGCAGTTTAAGCGGGAGCTCCTACAATGAGCAGTTCTTC
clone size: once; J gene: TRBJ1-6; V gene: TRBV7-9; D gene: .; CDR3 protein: CASSRDQYNSPLHF; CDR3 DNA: TGTGCCAGCTCACGGGACCAGTATAATTCACCCCTCCACTTT